These T cell receptor beta chains were read from a single sample in a study of T cell responses to AZD1222 COVID-19 vaccine. Method: immunoSEQ multiplex PCR; TCRdb's copy keeps in-frame clones and lacks some. The repertoire has about 130,000 clones, around 94% of them found once; the top ten carry approximately 6.3%. The sequencing here drew on peripheral blood, taken on day 0 of AZD1222 vaccination. These receptors all come from an adult in good health. CDR3s include the opening cysteine and the closing phenylalanine or tryptophan. D genes are given only for firm matches. Clone size is stated in some rows and not others, as once, few, many or a class when expanded.

d_gene	abundance	v_gene	j_gene	CDR3nt	CDR3aa
TRBD1	.	TRBV6-6	TRBJ1-5	TGTGCCAGCAGCCAACAGGGGACTAGCAATCAGCCCCAGCATTTT	CASSQQGTSNQPQHF
TRBD1	.	TRBV15	TRBJ2-2	TGTGCCACCAGCAGCCGGGACAGAAACACCGGGGAGCTGTTTTTT	CATSSRDRNTGELFF
TRBD2	.	TRBV29-1	TRBJ2-3	TGCAGCGCTGGATCCGGGACTAGCGGAGCTCCAGATACGCAGTATTTT	CSAGSGTSGAPDTQYF
TRBD2	.	TRBV4-1	TRBJ2-2	TGCGCCAGCAGCCAACGACTAGCGGGGACCGGGGAGCTGTTTTTT	CASSQRLAGTGELFF
.	.	TRBV7-8	TRBJ2-1	TGTGCCAGCAGCTTAGTTCCATCTAGCTCCTACAATGAGCAGTTCTTC	CASSLVPSSSYNEQFF
.	few	TRBV6-5	TRBJ1-2	TGTGCCAGCTGGCAGGGCGCGGGCTATGGCTACACCTTC	CASWQGAGYGYTF
.	.	TRBV28	TRBJ1-1	TGTGCCGGGGGCGGACACCTGGTGACTGAAGCTTTCTTT	CAGGGHLVTEAFF
TRBD1	.	TRBV15	TRBJ1-4	TGTGCCACCAGCAGGGGGGGGACAGGGGACGAAAAACTGTTTTTT	CATSRGGTGDEKLFF
TRBD1	once	TRBV10-3	TRBJ2-5	TGTGCCATCAGTGGGACAGGGCAAGAGACCCAGTACTTC	CAISGTGQETQYF
.	.	TRBV30	TRBJ1-5	TGTGCCTGGAGTAACCCCCCTGACAACCTATATAGCAATCAGCCCCAGCATTTT	CAWSNPPDNLYSNQPQHF
.	.	TRBV6-2/TRBV6-3	TRBJ1-5	TGTGCCAGCAGTTACTCGAGAGGCGAGCCCCAGCATTTT	CASSYSRGEPQHF
TRBD1	.	TRBV2	TRBJ2-7	TGTGCCAGCAGTCCCTGGGACAGGTTTACCTACGAGCAGTACTTC	CASSPWDRFTYEQYF
TRBD1	medium-sized	TRBV28	TRBJ1-2	TGTGCCAGCAGTTTTCAGGGGGCGGGGAGTGGCTACACCTTC	CASSFQGAGSGYTF
.	.	TRBV28	TRBJ1-1	TGTGCCAGCAGTTTAATCGGGTGGGGAGCTTTCTTT	CASSLIGWGAFF
.	.	TRBV7-9	TRBJ1-4	TGTGCCAGCAGCTTACCAGGGACAAAAAAACTTACTAATGAAAAACTGTTTTTT	CASSLPGTKKLTNEKLFF